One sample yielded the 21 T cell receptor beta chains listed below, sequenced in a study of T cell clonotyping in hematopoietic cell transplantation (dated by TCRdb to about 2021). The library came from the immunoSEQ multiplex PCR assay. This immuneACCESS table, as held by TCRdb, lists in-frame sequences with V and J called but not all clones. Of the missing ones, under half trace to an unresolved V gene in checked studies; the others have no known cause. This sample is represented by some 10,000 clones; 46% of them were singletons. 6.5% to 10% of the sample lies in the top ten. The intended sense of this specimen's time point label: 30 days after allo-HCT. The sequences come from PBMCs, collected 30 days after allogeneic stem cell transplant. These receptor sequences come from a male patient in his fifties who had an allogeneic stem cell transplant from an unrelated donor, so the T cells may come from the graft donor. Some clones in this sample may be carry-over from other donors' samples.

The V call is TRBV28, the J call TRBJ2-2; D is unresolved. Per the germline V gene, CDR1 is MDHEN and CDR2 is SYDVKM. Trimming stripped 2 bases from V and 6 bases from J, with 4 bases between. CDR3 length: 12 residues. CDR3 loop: CASSLAAGELFF. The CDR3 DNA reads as TGTGCCAGCAGTTTAGCGGCCGGGGAGCTGTTTTTT.

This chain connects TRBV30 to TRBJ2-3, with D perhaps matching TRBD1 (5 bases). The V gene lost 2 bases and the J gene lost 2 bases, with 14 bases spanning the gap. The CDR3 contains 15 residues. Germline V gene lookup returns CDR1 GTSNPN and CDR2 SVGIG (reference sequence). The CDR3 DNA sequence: TGTGCCTGGAGTTCCCTTAAGGGGTACACAGATACGCAGTATTTT. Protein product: CAWSSLKGYTDTQYF.

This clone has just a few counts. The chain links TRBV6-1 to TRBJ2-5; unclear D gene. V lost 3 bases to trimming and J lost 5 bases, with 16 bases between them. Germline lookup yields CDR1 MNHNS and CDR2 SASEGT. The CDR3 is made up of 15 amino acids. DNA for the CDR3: TGTGCCAGCAGTGACGGGTCCTGGCCTACGGAGACCCAGTACTTC. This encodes CASSDGSWPTETQYF.

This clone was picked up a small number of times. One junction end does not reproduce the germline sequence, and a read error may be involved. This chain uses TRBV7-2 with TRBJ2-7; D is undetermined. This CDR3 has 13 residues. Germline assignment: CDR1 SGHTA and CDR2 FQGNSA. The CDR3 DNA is TGTGCCAGCAGTTTAGGCGGCATCATGGTTCAGTACTTC. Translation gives CASSLGGIMVQYF.

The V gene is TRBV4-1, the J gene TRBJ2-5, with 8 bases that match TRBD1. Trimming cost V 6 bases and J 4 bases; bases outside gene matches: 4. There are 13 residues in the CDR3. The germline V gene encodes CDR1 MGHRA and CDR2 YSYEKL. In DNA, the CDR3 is TGCGCCAGCAGGACAGGGGTCGGAGAGACCCAGTACTTC. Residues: CASRTGVGETQYF.

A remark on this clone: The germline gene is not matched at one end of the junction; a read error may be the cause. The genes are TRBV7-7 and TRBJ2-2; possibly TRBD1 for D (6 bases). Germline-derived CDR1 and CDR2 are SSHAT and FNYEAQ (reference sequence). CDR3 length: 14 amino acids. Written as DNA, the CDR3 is TGTGCTAGCAGCACCGACAGGATCACCGGGGAGCTGTTTTTT. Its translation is CASSTDRITGELFF.

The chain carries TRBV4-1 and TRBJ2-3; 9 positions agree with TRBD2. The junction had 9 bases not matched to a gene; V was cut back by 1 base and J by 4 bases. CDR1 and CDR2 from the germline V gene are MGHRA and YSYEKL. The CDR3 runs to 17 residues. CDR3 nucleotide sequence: TGCGCCAGCAGCCAAGTTGCGGGAGGGCAGAAGGCAGATACGCAGTATTTT. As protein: CASSQVAGGQKADTQYF.

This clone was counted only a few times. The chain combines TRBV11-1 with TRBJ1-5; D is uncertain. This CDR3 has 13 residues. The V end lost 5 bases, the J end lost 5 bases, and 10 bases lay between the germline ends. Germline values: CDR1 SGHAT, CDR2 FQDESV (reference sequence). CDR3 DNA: TGTGCCAGCAGCCTCACCGGGGATCAGCCCCAGCATTTT. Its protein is CASSLTGDQPQHF.

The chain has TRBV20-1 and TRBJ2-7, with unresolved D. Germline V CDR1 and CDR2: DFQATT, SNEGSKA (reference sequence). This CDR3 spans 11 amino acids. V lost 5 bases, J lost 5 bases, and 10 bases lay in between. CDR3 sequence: CSAGPGNEQYF. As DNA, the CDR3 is TGCAGTGCTGGGCCGGGCAACGAGCAGTACTTC.

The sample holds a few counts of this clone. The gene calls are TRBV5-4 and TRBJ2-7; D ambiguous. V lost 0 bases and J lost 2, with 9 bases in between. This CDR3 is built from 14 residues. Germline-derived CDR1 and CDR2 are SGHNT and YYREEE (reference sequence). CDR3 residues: CASSLDRWAYEQYF. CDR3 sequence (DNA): TGTGCCAGCAGCTTGGACAGATGGGCCTACGAGCAGTACTTC.

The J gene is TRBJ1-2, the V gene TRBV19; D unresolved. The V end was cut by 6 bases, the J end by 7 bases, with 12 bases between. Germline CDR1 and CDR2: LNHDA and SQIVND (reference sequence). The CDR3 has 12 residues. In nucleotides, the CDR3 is TGTGCCAGTAGCCCGATGGGTACTGGCTACACCTTC. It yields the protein CASSPMGTGYTF.

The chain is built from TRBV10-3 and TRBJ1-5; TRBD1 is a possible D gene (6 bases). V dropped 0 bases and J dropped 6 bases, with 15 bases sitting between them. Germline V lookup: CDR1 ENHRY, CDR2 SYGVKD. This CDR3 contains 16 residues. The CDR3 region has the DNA TGTGCCATCAGTGAGTCGAATGGGGGGCGCGGTCAGCCCCAGCATTTT. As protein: CAISESNGGRGQPQHF.

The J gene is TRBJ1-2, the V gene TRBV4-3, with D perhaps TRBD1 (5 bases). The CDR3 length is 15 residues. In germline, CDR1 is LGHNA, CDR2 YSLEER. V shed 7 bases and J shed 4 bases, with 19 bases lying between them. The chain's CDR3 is CASTGEWGRLYGYTF. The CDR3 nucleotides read TGCGCCAGCACTGGGGAGTGGGGGAGGCTCTATGGCTACACCTTC.

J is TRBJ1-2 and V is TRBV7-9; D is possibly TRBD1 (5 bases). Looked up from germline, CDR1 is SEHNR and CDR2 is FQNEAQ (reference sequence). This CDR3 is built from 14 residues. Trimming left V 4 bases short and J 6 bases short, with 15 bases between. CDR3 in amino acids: CASSSGMDGDGYTF. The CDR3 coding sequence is TGTGCCAGCAGCTCAGGGATGGACGGGGATGGCTACACCTTC. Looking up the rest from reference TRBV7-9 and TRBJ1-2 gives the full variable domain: DTGVSQNPRHKITKRGQNVTFRCDPISEHNRLYWYRQTLGQGPEFLTYFQNEAQLEKSRLLSDRFSAERPKGSFSTLEIQRTEQGDSAMYLCASSSGMDGDGYTFGSGTRLTVV.

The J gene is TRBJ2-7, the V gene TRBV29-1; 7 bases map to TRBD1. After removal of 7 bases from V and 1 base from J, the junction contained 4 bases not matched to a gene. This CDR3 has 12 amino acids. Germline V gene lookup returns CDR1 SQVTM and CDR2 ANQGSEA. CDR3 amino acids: CSAGQDSYEQYF. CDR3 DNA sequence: TGCAGCGCAGGACAGGATTCCTACGAGCAGTACTTC.

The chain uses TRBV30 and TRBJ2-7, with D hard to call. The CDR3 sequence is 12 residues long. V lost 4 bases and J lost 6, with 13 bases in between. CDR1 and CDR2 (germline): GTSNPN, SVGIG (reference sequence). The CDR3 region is CAWTWLGGEQYF. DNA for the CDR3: TGTGCCTGGACGTGGTTAGGTGGCGAGCAGTACTTC. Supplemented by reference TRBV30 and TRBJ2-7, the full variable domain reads SQTIHQWPATLVQPVGSPLSLECTVEGTSNPNLYWYRQAAGRGLQLLFYSVGIGQISSEVPQNLSASRPQDRQFILSSKKLLLSDSGFYLCAWTWLGGEQYFGPGTRLTVT.

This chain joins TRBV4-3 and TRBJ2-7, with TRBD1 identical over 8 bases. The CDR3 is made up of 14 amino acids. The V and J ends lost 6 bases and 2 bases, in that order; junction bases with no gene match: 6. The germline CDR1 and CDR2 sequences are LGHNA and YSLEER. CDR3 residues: CASSTRTGPYEQYF. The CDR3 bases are TGCGCCAGCAGTACTAGGACAGGGCCCTACGAGCAGTACTTC.

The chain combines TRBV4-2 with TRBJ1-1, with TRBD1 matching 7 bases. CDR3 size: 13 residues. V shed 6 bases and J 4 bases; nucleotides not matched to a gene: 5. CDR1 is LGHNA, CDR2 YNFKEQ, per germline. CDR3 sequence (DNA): TGTGCCAGCAGTGGACAGGTTTCCACTGAAGCTTTCTTT. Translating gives CASSGQVSTEAFF.

CDR3 coding DNA: TGTGCCAGCAGTTTACGTCCGGGATGGGTCGAGCAGTACTTC. Translating it yields CASSLRPGWVEQYF. The chain recombines TRBV27 with TRBJ2-7; possibly TRBD2 for D (5 bases). Trimming cost V 2 bases and J 6 bases, with 14 bases left between them. The length of the CDR3 is 14 residues. Germline V gene lookup returns CDR1 MNHEY and CDR2 SMNVEV (reference sequence).

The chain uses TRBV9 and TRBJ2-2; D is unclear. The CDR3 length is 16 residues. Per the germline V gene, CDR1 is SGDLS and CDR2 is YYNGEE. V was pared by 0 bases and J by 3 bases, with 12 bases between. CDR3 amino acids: CASSVGFAGYTGELFF. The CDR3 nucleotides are TGTGCCAGCAGCGTAGGGTTTGCCGGGTACACCGGGGAGCTGTTTTTT.

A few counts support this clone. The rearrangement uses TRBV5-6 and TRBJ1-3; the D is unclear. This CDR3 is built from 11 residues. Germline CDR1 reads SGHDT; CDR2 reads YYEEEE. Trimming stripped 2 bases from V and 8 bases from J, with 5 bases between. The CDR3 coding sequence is TGTGCCAGCAGCTTAGGAGACACCATATATTTT. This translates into CASSLGDTIYF. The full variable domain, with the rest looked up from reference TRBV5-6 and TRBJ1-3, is DAGVTQSPTHLIKTRGQQVTLRCSPKSGHDTVSWYQQALGQGPQFIFQYYEEEERQRGNFPDRFSGHQFPNYSSELNVNALLLGDSALYLCASSLGDTIYFGEGSWLTVV.